One sample yielded the 12 T cell receptor beta chains listed below, sequenced in a study of shared clonotypes between healthy human individuals. CD45RO-negative CD8 cells positively selected for CCR7 made up the naive population, which excluded terminally differentiated effector memory CD45RA+ cells. Using immunoSEQ multiplex PCR, the repertoire was profiled, and TCRdb retains in-frame clones only, with some absent. The table includes about 2 million clones, roughly 95% detected once. Sequenced input: naive CD8+ T cells sorted from blood. The receptors here all came from a man aged 18 to 30 in good health.

About this clone: The same CDR3 arises from other DNA sequences in this sample as well. The CDR3 DNA sequence: TGTGCCAGCAGCTTAGCAGGGAGTTCCTACGAGCAGTACTTC. Encoded protein: CASSLAGSSYEQYF. The chain has TRBV13 and TRBJ2-7, with D perhaps given as TRBD1 or TRBD2 (5 bases each). Germline V lookup: CDR1 PRHDT, CDR2 FYEKMQ (reference sequence). V was shortened by 1 base and J by 1 base, with 8 bases between the two germline ends. The CDR3 consists of 14 residues.

The V gene is TRBV6-5, the J gene TRBJ2-5, with a tentative D call TRBD2 (5 bases). This CDR3 comprises 13 residues. Looked up from germline, CDR1 is MNHEY and CDR2 is SVGAGI. V lost 1 base, J lost 9 bases, and 12 bases lay in between. This CDR3 is CASSYFPLGSQYF. The CDR3 nucleotides read TGTGCCAGCAGTTACTTCCCACTAGGATCCCAGTACTTC.

The rearrangement links TRBV27 to TRBJ1-3; no clear D. CDR1 is MNHEY and CDR2 is SMNVEV in the germline V gene (reference sequence). V lost 7 bases to trimming and J lost 3 bases, with 13 bases between them. This CDR3 spans 14 amino acids. The CDR3 loop reads CASTTALLGNTIYF. The CDR3 nucleotides read TGTGCCAGCACTACAGCATTACTTGGAAACACCATATATTTT.

In this sample, this clone turned up once. This chain uses TRBV28 with TRBJ1-2, with 11 nucleotides matching TRBD1. J gave up 6 bases and V 1 base, and 7 bases lay outside the gene matches. The length of the CDR3 is 16 residues. Germline-derived CDR1 and CDR2 are MDHEN and SYDVKM. In DNA form, the CDR3 reads TGTGCCAGCAGTTTATTACGGACAGGGGGCGCAGATGGCTACACCTTC. It yields the protein CASSLLRTGGADGYTF.

CDR3 in amino acids: CASHAPNTGELFF. CDR3 coding DNA: TGTGCCAGCCACGCTCCGAACACCGGGGAGCTGTTTTTT. The V and J genes are TRBV6-5 and TRBJ2-2; no definite D call. The V gene lost 8 bases and the J gene lost 0 bases, with 7 bases spanning the gap. The CDR3 is made up of 13 amino acids. Per the germline V gene, CDR1 is MNHEY and CDR2 is SVGAGI.

Only one count was recorded for this clone. This sequence joins TRBV27 and TRBJ2-7; 7 bases map to TRBD1. The CDR3 runs to 14 residues. V lost 3 bases to trimming and J lost 11 bases; unmatched junction nucleotides: 13. Germline V gene lookup returns CDR1 MNHEY and CDR2 SMNVEV (reference sequence). The CDR3 loop is CASSLAGTAIAEYF. DNA for the CDR3: TGTGCCAGCAGTTTGGCCGGGACAGCTATCGCTGAGTACTTC.

The chain links TRBV28 to TRBJ2-6; D remains unclear. The CDR3 has 17 residues. The germline V gene encodes CDR1 MDHEN and CDR2 SYDVKM. The V and J ends lost 5 bases and 1 base respectively, with 15 bases between them. The CDR3 DNA is TGTGCCAGCAGTGGAAGTTCCCTAAGGTCTGGGGCCAACGTCCTGACTTTC. This gives the protein CASSGSSLRSGANVLTF.

The rearrangement uses TRBV19 and TRBJ2-1, with D maybe TRBD1 (5 bases). The length of the CDR3 is 14 residues. The germline V gene has CDR1 LNHDA and CDR2 SQIVND (reference sequence). With 4 bases removed from V and 4 bases from J, the gap between germline ends came to 11 bases. Here the CDR3 DNA reads TGTGCCAGTAGTACAGGGTTCGGGTACAATGAGCAGTTCTTC. The encoded protein is CASSTGFGYNEQFF.

The rearrangement links TRBV2 to TRBJ2-1; the match to TRBD2 covers 9 bases. This CDR3 is 16 amino acids long. Trimming removed 3 bases from V and 5 bases from J; junction bases left unmatched: 8. Germline V lookup: CDR1 SNHLY, CDR2 FYNNEI. The CDR3 DNA sequence: TGTGCCAGCAGTGATGTAGCGGGAGCACTCAACAATGAGCAGTTCTTC. This encodes CASSDVAGALNNEQFF.

The V call is TRBV28, the J call TRBJ1-4, with D perhaps matching TRBD1 (5 bases). CDR1 is MDHEN, CDR2 SYDVKM, per germline. This CDR3 has 17 amino acids. Trimming pared 2 bases from V and 7 bases from J, leaving 20 bases between. The DNA of the CDR3 is TGTGCCAGCAGTTTAGTCAGGGAACCCGATTTTGGTGAAAAACTGTTTTTT. Translated: CASSLVREPDFGEKLFF.

The chain uses TRBV19 and TRBJ2-1; 7 bases map to TRBD1. CDR3 size: 13 residues. The germline V gene encodes CDR1 LNHDA and CDR2 SQIVND (reference sequence). The V and J ends lost 3 bases and 6 bases, in that order; junction bases with no gene match: 2. CDR3 sequence (DNA): TGTGCCAGTAGTATGCAGGGGGTCAATGAGCAGTTCTTC. This encodes CASSMQGVNEQFF.

The chain recombines TRBV5-6 with TRBJ2-2; 12 bases are a match to TRBD1. V was clipped by 4 bases and J by 7 bases; unmatched bases: 11. In germline, CDR1 is SGHDT, CDR2 YYEEEE. This CDR3 comprises 17 residues. Here the CDR3 reads CASSIFPGTGGLGELFF. CDR3 sequence (DNA): TGTGCCAGCAGCATCTTCCCCGGGACAGGGGGCCTCGGGGAGCTGTTTTTT.